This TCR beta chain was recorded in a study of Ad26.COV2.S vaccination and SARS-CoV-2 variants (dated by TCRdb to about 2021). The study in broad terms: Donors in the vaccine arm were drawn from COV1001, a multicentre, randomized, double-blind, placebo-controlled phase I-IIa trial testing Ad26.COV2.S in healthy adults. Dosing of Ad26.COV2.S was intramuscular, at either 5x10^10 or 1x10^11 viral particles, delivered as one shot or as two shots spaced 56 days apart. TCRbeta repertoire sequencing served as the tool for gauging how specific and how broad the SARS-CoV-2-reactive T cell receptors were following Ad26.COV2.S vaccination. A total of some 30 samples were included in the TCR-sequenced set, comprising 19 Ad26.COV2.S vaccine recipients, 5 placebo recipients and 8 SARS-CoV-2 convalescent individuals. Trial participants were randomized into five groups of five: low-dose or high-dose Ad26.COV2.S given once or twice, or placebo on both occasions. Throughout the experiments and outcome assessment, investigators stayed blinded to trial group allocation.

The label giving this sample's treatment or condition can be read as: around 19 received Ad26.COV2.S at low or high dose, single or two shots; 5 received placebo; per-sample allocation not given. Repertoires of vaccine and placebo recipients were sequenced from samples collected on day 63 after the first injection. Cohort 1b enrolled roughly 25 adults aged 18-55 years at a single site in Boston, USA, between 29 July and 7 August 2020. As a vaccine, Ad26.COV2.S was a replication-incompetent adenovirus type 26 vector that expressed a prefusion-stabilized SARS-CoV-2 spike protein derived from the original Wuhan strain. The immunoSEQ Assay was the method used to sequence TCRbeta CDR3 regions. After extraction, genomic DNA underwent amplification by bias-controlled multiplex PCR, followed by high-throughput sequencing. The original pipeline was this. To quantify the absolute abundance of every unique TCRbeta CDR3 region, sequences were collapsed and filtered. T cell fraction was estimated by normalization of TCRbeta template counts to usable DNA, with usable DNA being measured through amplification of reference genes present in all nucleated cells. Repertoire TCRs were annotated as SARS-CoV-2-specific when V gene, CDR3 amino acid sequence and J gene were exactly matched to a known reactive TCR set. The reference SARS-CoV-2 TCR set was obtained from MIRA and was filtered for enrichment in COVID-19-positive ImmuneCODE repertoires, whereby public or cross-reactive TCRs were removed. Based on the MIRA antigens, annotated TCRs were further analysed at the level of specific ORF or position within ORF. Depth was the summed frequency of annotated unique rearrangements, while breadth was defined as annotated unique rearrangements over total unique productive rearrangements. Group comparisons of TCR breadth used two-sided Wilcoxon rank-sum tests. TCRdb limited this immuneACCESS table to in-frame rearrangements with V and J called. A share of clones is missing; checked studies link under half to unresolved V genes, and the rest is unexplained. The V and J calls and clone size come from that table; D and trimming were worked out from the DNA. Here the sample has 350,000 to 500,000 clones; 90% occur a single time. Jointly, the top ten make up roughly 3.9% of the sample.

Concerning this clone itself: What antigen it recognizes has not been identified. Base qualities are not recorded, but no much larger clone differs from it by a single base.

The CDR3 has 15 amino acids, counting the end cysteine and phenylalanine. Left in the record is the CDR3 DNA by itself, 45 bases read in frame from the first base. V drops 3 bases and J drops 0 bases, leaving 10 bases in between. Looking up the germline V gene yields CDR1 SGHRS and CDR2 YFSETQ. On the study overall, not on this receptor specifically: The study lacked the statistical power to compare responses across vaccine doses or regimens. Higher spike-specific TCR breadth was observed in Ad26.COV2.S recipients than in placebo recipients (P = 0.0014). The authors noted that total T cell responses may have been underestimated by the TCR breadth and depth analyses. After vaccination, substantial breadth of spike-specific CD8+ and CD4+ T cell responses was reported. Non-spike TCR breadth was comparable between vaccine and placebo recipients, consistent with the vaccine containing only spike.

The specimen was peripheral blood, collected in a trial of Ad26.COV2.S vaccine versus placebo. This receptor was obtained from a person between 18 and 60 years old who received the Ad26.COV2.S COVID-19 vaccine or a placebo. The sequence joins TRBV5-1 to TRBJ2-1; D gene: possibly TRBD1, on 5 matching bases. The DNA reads TGCGCCAGCAGCTCACAGGAAAGCTCCTACAATGAGCAGTTCTTC. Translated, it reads CASSSQESSYNEQFF.